This T cell receptor (beta chain) is drawn from a study of beta chain features in type 1 diabetes. Study as a whole: Analysis included about 100 million sorted cells drawn from all samples. Study-level results: Amplification by PCR could prefer shorter templates, with the same effect in patients and controls. People with Type 1 diabetes carried modestly yet significantly shorter TCRB CDR3s in all four CD4+ subsets. Comparison showed that naive, central memory and Treg TCRB repertoires appeared more similar among patients than among healthy donors.

The authors reverse transcribed all of the isolated RNA, so sequencing captured expressed TCRB transcripts. Sequencing used immunoSEQ multiplex PCR; TCRdb keeps in-frame clones, though not all of them. Of hundreds of thousands of clones listed, approximately 31% are singletons. Comment on this clone: Its specificity is unknown.

Per the germline V gene, CDR1 is SGDLS and CDR2 is YYNGEE. The CDR3 consists of 14 residues. V was pared by 2 bases and J by 2 bases, with 10 bases between. The source material was naive CD4+ T cells from blood. The chain recombines TRBV9 with TRBJ1-1; no definite D call. The clonotype was recovered from a man in his late teens or twenties in good health. CDR3 sequence (DNA): TGTGCCAGCAGCGTCCAGATGGCCAACACTGAAGCTTTCTTT. This translates into CASSVQMANTEAFF.